Listed below are T cell receptor beta chains from one sample, sequenced in a study of T cell changes during pregnancy in multiple sclerosis. The protocol was immunoSEQ multiplex PCR, while the TCRdb copy is restricted to in-frame clones and leaves out a portion. The sample lists more than 60,000 clones, about 91% occurring once. The sequencing here drew on CD4+ T cells from peripheral blood mononuclear cells, taken in the third trimester of pregnancy. The source of these receptors is a female donor in good health, enrolled as a control in a pregnancy study. Both conserved end residues are part of each CDR3. The order of the fields is clone size, D gene, J gene, V gene, CDR3 length, CDR3 protein, CDR3 DNA. D genes are given only for firm matches. Not every row has a clone size; where given, it reads once, few, many or a size class.

clone_size: once; d_call: .; j_call: TRBJ1-1; v_call: TRBV6-4; cdr3_length: 17; cdr3_aa: CASSDPITGKLNTEAFF; cdr3_nt: TGTGCCAGCAGTGACCCCATAACCGGGAAACTGAACACTGAAGCTTTCTTT
clone_size: .; d_call: .; j_call: TRBJ2-2; v_call: TRBV7-3; cdr3_length: 12; cdr3_aa: CASSSPEGELFF; cdr3_nt: TGTGCCAGCAGCTCCCCGGAGGGGGAGCTGTTTTTT
clone_size: .; d_call: .; j_call: TRBJ1-6; v_call: TRBV4-1; cdr3_length: 19; cdr3_aa: CASSQDGWESGFINSPLHF; cdr3_nt: TGCGCCAGCAGCCAAGATGGGTGGGAGTCGGGTTTTATTAATTCACCCCTCCACTTT
clone_size: .; d_call: TRBD1; j_call: TRBJ2-7; v_call: TRBV2; cdr3_length: 14; cdr3_aa: CASRSRDRAYEQYF; cdr3_nt: TGTGCCAGCAGGTCCCGGGACAGGGCCTACGAGCAGTACTTC
clone_size: once; d_call: .; j_call: TRBJ1-2; v_call: TRBV7-9; cdr3_length: 18; cdr3_aa: CASSLAVEFQNWNYGYTF; cdr3_nt: TGTGCCAGCAGCTTGGCAGTCGAATTCCAAAATTGGAACTATGGCTACACCTTC
clone_size: once; d_call: .; j_call: TRBJ1-1; v_call: TRBV2; cdr3_length: 13; cdr3_aa: CASSKGGNTEAFF; cdr3_nt: TGTGCCAGCAGTAAGGGAGGGAACACTGAAGCTTTCTTT
clone_size: .; d_call: TRBD1; j_call: TRBJ1-3; v_call: TRBV19; cdr3_length: 20; cdr3_aa: CASSVRGRLGLSSSGNTIYF; cdr3_nt: TGTGCCAGTAGCGTCAGGGGGCGCTTAGGTTTGTCCAGCTCTGGAAACACCATATATTTT
clone_size: .; d_call: TRBD1; j_call: TRBJ1-5; v_call: TRBV7-9; cdr3_length: 15; cdr3_aa: CASSYTGGYNQPQHF; cdr3_nt: TGTGCCAGCAGCTATACAGGGGGCTACAATCAGCCCCAGCATTTT
clone_size: .; d_call: TRBD1; j_call: TRBJ2-2; v_call: TRBV27; cdr3_length: 15; cdr3_aa: CASKTGTGNTGELFF; cdr3_nt: TGTGCCAGCAAGACCGGGACAGGGAACACCGGGGAGCTGTTTTTT
clone_size: .; d_call: .; j_call: TRBJ1-1; v_call: TRBV2; cdr3_length: 16; cdr3_aa: CASSPDRLLTNTEAFF; cdr3_nt: TGTGCCAGCAGTCCCGACCGACTCCTAACGAACACTGAAGCTTTCTTT
clone_size: .; d_call: TRBD2; j_call: TRBJ2-7; v_call: TRBV10-3; cdr3_length: 14; cdr3_aa: CAITGLAGADEQYF; cdr3_nt: TGTGCCATCACCGGACTAGCGGGGGCCGACGAGCAGTACTTC
clone_size: .; d_call: .; j_call: TRBJ1-1; v_call: TRBV19; cdr3_length: 14; cdr3_aa: CASRTPGQNTEAFF; cdr3_nt: TGTGCCAGTAGAACACCGGGACAGAACACTGAAGCTTTCTTT
clone_size: .; d_call: .; j_call: TRBJ1-6; v_call: TRBV29-1; cdr3_length: 14; cdr3_aa: CSVIFGNHNSPLHF; cdr3_nt: TGCAGCGTTATTTTCGGGAACCATAATTCACCCCTCCACTTT
clone_size: .; d_call: .; j_call: TRBJ1-1; v_call: TRBV4-2; cdr3_length: 16; cdr3_aa: CASSQEGQGGVTEAFF; cdr3_nt: TGTGCCAGCAGCCAAGAGGGGCAGGGTGGGGTCACTGAAGCTTTCTTT
clone_size: .; d_call: .; j_call: TRBJ1-3; v_call: TRBV2; cdr3_length: 15; cdr3_aa: CASSEARVRGNTIYF; cdr3_nt: TGTGCCAGCAGTGAAGCTCGGGTGCGCGGAAACACCATATATTTT
clone_size: once; d_call: .; j_call: TRBJ1-2; v_call: TRBV2; cdr3_length: 13; cdr3_aa: CASSEGAEGGYTF; cdr3_nt: TGTGCCAGCAGTGAAGGGGCCGAGGGTGGCTACACCTTC
clone_size: .; d_call: TRBD2; j_call: TRBJ2-5; v_call: TRBV5-6; cdr3_length: 15; cdr3_aa: CASSTHIGGMETQYF; cdr3_nt: TGTGCCAGCAGCACCCACATCGGGGGGATGGAGACCCAGTACTTC
clone_size: .; d_call: .; j_call: TRBJ2-2; v_call: TRBV9; cdr3_length: 14; cdr3_aa: CASTDYRDTGELFF; cdr3_nt: TGTGCCAGCACCGATTACAGGGATACCGGGGAGCTGTTTTTT
clone_size: .; d_call: TRBD1; j_call: TRBJ2-4; v_call: TRBV7-8; cdr3_length: 14; cdr3_aa: CASSLEGQGFIQYF; cdr3_nt: TGTGCCAGCAGCTTAGAGGGACAGGGCTTCATTCAGTACTTC
clone_size: once; d_call: .; j_call: TRBJ1-2; v_call: TRBV6-1; cdr3_length: 15; cdr3_aa: CASTEGGVAAYGYTF; cdr3_nt: TGTGCCAGCACCGAAGGGGGGGTAGCGGCCTATGGCTACACCTTC
clone_size: .; d_call: .; j_call: TRBJ2-1; v_call: TRBV4-1; cdr3_length: 17; cdr3_aa: CASSQDIGRGLYNEQFF; cdr3_nt: TGCGCCAGCAGCCAAGATATCGGCAGGGGCTTATACAATGAGCAGTTCTTC
clone_size: .; d_call: .; j_call: TRBJ2-7; v_call: TRBV19; cdr3_length: 12; cdr3_aa: CASSSYQGEQYF; cdr3_nt: TGTGCCAGTAGTTCCTATCAGGGAGAGCAGTACTTC
clone_size: .; d_call: TRBD1; j_call: TRBJ2-3; v_call: TRBV10-3; cdr3_length: 16; cdr3_aa: CAISGTGTGRMHTQYF; cdr3_nt: TGTGCCATCAGTGGAACCGGGACAGGGCGTATGCATACGCAGTATTTT
clone_size: .; d_call: .; j_call: TRBJ2-4; v_call: TRBV18; cdr3_length: 16; cdr3_aa: CASSPRQEIAKNIQYF; cdr3_nt: TGTGCCAGCTCCCCAAGACAGGAGATAGCCAAAAACATTCAGTACTTC
clone_size: .; d_call: .; j_call: TRBJ1-3; v_call: TRBV5-1; cdr3_length: 16; cdr3_aa: CASSPRVSGAGNTIYF; cdr3_nt: TGCGCCAGCAGCCCCAGGGTATCGGGGGCTGGAAACACCATATATTTT
clone_size: once; d_call: .; j_call: TRBJ1-6; v_call: TRBV5-1; cdr3_length: 15; cdr3_aa: CASSLGSGDYSPLHF; cdr3_nt: TGCGCCAGCAGCTTGGGATCAGGGGATTATTCACCCCTCCACTTT
clone_size: .; d_call: .; j_call: TRBJ2-3; v_call: TRBV6-5; cdr3_length: 15; cdr3_aa: CASSYSYGQADTQYF; cdr3_nt: TGTGCCAGCAGTTACTCATATGGCCAGGCAGATACGCAGTATTTT
clone_size: .; d_call: .; j_call: TRBJ1-5; v_call: TRBV7-2; cdr3_length: 16; cdr3_aa: CASSSFGGQNNQPQHF; cdr3_nt: TGTGCCAGCAGTTCCTTCGGGGGGCAGAACAATCAGCCCCAGCATTTT
clone_size: .; d_call: TRBD1; j_call: TRBJ1-2; v_call: TRBV11-2; cdr3_length: 14; cdr3_aa: CASSSTTGGYGYTF; cdr3_nt: TGTGCCAGCAGCTCCACTACAGGGGGCTATGGCTACACCTTC
clone_size: .; d_call: TRBD1; j_call: TRBJ1-5; v_call: TRBV6-1; cdr3_length: 15; cdr3_aa: CASSENRGANQPQHF; cdr3_nt: TGTGCCAGCAGTGAAAACAGGGGGGCTAATCAGCCCCAGCATTTT
clone_size: .; d_call: .; j_call: TRBJ2-2; v_call: TRBV19; cdr3_length: 13; cdr3_aa: CASIGANTGELFF; cdr3_nt: TGTGCCAGTATTGGAGCGAACACCGGGGAGCTGTTTTTT
clone_size: .; d_call: .; j_call: TRBJ1-2; v_call: TRBV30; cdr3_length: 13; cdr3_aa: CAWSGDWGDGYTF; cdr3_nt: TGTGCCTGGAGCGGGGACTGGGGAGATGGCTACACCTTC
clone_size: .; d_call: .; j_call: TRBJ1-2; v_call: TRBV6-1; cdr3_length: 15; cdr3_aa: CASSEGLGGNYGYTF; cdr3_nt: TGTGCCAGCAGTGAAGGGCTTGGTGGTAACTATGGCTACACCTTC
clone_size: once; d_call: .; j_call: TRBJ1-6; v_call: TRBV14; cdr3_length: 15; cdr3_aa: CASSQGWPPSSPLHF; cdr3_nt: TGTGCCAGCAGCCAAGGCTGGCCCCCTAGTTCACCCCTCCACTTT
clone_size: .; d_call: TRBD1; j_call: TRBJ1-3; v_call: TRBV18; cdr3_length: 14; cdr3_aa: CASSADRAGNTIYF; cdr3_nt: TGTGCCAGCTCAGCCGACAGGGCTGGAAACACCATATATTTT
clone_size: .; d_call: .; j_call: TRBJ2-7; v_call: TRBV11-2; cdr3_length: 12; cdr3_aa: CASSFGGLEQYF; cdr3_nt: TGTGCCAGCAGCTTCGGGGGTCTCGAGCAGTACTTC
clone_size: .; d_call: .; j_call: TRBJ1-2; v_call: TRBV5-4; cdr3_length: 15; cdr3_aa: CASRDGGGDHYGYTF; cdr3_nt: TGTGCCAGCAGGGATGGCGGGGGAGATCACTATGGCTACACCTTC
clone_size: .; d_call: .; j_call: TRBJ2-7; v_call: TRBV2; cdr3_length: 11; cdr3_aa: CASSVGTLTNF; cdr3_nt: TGTGCCAGCAGTGTCGGGACTCTGACTAACTTC
clone_size: .; d_call: .; j_call: TRBJ1-1; v_call: TRBV7-3; cdr3_length: 14; cdr3_aa: CASSLTNRGTEAFF; cdr3_nt: TGTGCCAGCAGCTTAACAAACCGGGGGACTGAAGCTTTCTTT
clone_size: .; d_call: .; j_call: TRBJ2-5; v_call: TRBV7-3; cdr3_length: 13; cdr3_aa: CASSLVGRETQYF; cdr3_nt: TGTGCCAGCAGCTTAGTGGGGCGAGAGACCCAGTACTTC
clone_size: .; d_call: .; j_call: TRBJ1-3; v_call: TRBV19; cdr3_length: 16; cdr3_aa: CASSTDRPLSGNTIYF; cdr3_nt: TGTGCCAGTAGTACCGACAGGCCGCTATCTGGAAACACCATATATTTT